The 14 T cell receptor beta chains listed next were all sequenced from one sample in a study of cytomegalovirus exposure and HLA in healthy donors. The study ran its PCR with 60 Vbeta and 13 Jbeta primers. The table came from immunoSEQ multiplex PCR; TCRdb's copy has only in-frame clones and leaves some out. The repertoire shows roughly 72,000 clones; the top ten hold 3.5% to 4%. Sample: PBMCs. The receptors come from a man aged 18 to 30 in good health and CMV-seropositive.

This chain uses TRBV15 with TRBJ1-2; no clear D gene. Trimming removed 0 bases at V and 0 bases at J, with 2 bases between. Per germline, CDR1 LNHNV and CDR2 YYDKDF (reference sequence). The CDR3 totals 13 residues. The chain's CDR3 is CATSRDTNYGYTF. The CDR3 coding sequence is TGTGCCACCAGCAGAGATACTAACTATGGCTACACCTTC.

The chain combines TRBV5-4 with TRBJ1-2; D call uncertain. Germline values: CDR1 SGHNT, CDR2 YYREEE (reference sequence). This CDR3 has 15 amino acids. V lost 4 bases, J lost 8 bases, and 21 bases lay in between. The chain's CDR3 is CASSPLGVAVMGYTF. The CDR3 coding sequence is TGTGCCAGCAGCCCCCTCGGGGTCGCCGTTATGGGCTACACCTTC.

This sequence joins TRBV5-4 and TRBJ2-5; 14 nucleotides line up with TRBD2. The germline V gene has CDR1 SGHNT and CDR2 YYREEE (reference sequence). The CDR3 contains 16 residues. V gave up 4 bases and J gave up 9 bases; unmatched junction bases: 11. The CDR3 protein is CASSQTGLAGEFSQYF. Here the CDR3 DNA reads TGTGCCAGCAGCCAAACGGGACTAGCGGGAGAATTCTCCCAGTACTTC.

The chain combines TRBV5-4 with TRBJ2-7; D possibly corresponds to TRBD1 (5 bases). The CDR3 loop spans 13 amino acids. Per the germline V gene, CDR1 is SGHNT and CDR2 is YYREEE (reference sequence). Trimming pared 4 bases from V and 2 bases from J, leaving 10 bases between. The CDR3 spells CASSPDSTYEQYF. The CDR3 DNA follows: TGTGCCAGCAGCCCCGACAGTACCTACGAGCAGTACTTC.

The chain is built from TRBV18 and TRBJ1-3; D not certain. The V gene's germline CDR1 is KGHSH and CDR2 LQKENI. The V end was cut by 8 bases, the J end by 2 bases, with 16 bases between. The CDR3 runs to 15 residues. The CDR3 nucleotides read TGTGCCAGCGCCTCTCCTGCGGCAGCTGGAAACACCATATATTTT. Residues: CASASPAAAGNTIYF.

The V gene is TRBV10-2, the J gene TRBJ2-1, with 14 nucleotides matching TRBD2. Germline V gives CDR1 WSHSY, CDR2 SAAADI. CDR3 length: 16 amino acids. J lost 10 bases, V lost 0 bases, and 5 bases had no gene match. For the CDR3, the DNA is TGCGCCAGCAGTGAGTCCAAGGGACTAGCGGGGGTCGAGCAGTTCTTC. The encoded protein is CASSESKGLAGVEQFF.

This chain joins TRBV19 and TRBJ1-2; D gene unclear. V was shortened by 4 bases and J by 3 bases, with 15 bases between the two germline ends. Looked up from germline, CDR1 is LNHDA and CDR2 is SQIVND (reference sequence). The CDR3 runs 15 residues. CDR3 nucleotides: TGTGCCAGTAGTACGTATAGCTCCTCCGACTATGGCTACACCTTC. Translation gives CASSTYSSSDYGYTF.

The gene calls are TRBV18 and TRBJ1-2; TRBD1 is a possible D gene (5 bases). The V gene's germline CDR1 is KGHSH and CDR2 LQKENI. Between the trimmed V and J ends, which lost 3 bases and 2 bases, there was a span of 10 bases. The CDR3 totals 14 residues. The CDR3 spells CASSPPGLNYGYTF. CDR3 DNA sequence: TGTGCCAGCTCACCCCCGGGACTGAACTATGGCTACACCTTC.

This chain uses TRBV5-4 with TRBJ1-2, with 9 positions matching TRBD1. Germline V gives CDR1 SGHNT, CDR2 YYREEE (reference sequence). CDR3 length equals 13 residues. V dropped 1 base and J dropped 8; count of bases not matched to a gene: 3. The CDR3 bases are TGTGCCAGCAGCTTGAGACAGGGGGAGGGCTACACCTTC. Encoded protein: CASSLRQGEGYTF. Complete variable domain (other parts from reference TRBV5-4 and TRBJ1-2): ETGVTQSPTHLIKTRGQQVTLRCSSQSGHNTVSWYQQALGQGPQFIFQYYREEENGRGNFPPRFSGLQFPNYSSELNVNALELDDSALYLCASSLRQGEGYTFGSGTRLTVV.

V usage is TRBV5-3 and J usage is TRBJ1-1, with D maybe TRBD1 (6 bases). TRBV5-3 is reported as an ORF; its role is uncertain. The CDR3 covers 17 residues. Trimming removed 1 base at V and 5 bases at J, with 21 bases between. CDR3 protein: CARSLWVKRGPRTEAFF. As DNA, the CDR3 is TGTGCCAGAAGCTTGTGGGTAAAGCGGGGGCCAAGGACTGAAGCTTTCTTT.

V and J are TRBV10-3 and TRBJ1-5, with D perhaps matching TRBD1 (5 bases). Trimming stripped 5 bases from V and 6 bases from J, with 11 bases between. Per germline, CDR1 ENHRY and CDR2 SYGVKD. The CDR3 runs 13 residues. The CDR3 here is CAISIDRTQPQHF. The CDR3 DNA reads TGTGCCATCAGTATCGACAGAACTCAGCCCCAGCATTTT.

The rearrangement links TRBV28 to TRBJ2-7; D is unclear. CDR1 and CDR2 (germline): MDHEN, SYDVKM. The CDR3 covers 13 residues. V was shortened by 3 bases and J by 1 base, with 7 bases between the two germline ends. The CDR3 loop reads CASSFPRSYEQYF. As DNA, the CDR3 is TGTGCCAGCAGTTTTCCCAGATCCTACGAGCAGTACTTC.

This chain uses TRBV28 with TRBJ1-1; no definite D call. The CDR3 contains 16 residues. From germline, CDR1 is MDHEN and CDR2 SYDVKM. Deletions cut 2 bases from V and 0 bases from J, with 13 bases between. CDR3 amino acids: CASSLSRSGMNTEAFF. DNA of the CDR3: TGTGCCAGCAGTTTAAGCAGGTCCGGCATGAACACTGAAGCTTTCTTT. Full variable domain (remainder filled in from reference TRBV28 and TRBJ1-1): DVKVTQSSRYLVKRTGEKVFLECVQDMDHENMFWYRQDPGLGLRLIYFSYDVKMKEKGDIPEGYSVSREKKERFSLILESASTNQTSMYLCASSLSRSGMNTEAFFGQGTRLTVV.

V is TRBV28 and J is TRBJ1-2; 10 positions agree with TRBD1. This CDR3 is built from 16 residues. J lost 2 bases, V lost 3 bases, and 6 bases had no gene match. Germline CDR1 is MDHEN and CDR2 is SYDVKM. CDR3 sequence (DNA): TGTGCCAGCAGTTTCCCTGGACAGGGGGGGAACTATGGCTACACCTTC. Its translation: CASSFPGQGGNYGYTF.